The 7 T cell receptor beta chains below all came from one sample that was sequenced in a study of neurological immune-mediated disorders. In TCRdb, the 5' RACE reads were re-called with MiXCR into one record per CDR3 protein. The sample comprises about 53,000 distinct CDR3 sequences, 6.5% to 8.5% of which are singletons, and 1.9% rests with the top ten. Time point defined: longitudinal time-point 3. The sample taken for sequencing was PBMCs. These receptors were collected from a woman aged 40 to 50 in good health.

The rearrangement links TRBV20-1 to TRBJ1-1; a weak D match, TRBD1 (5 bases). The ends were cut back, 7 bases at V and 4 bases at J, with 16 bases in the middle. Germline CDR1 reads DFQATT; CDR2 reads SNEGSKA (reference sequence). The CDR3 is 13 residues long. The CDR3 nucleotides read TGCAGTGGGCGGGGGTTGGCGGGCACTGAAGCTTTCTTT. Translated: CSGRGLAGTEAFF.

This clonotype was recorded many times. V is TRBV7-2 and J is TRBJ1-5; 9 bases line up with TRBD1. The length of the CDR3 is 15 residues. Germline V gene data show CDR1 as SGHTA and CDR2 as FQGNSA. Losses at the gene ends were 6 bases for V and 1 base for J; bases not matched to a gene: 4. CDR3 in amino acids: CASSFDRGSNQPQHF. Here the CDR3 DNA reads TGTGCCAGCAGTTTTGACAGGGGGAGCAATCAGCCCCAGCATTTT.

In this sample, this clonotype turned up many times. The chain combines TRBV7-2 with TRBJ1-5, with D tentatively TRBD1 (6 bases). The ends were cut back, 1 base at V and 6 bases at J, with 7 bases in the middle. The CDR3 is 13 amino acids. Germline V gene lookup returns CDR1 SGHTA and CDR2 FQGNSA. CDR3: CASSLDRVQPQHF. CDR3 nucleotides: TGTGCCAGCAGCTTAGACAGGGTTCAGCCCCAGCATTTT.

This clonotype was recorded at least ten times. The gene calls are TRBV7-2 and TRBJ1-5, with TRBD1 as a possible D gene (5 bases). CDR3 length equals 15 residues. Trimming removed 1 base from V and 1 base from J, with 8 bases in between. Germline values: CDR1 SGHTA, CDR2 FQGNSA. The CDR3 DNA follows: TGTGCCAGCAGCTTAGGAGGGGTGAGCAATCAGCCCCAGCATTTT. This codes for CASSLGGVSNQPQHF.

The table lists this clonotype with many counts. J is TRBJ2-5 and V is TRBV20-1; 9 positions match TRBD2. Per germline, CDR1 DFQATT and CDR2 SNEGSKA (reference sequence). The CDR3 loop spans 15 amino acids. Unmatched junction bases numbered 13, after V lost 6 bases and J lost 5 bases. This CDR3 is CSAPKTLAGTETQYF. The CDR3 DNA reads TGCAGTGCCCCGAAGACCCTAGCGGGGACGGAGACCCAGTACTTC.

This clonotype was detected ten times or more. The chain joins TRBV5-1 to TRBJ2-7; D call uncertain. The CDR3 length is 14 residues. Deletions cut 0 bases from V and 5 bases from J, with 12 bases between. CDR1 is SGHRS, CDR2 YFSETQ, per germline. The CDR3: CASSLAMALDEQYF. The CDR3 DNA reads TGCGCCAGCAGCTTGGCAATGGCCCTGGACGAGCAGTACTTC.

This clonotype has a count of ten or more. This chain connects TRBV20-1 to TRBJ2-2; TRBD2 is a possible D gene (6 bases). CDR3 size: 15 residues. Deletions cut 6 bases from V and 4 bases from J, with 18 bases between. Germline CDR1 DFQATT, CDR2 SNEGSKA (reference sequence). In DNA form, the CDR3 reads TGCAGTGCCACAGATCCGGGACTGCCCACCGGGGAGCTGTTTTTT. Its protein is CSATDPGLPTGELFF.